A selection of T cell receptor beta chains follows, all from one sample in a study of T cells in Graves' hyperthyroidism and ophthalmopathy. MiXCR, applied by TCRdb to the multiplex PCR reads, yields one record per CDR3 protein. This table has under 650,000 distinct CDR3 sequences, 15% to 20% appearing once. The specimen sequenced was blood. The receptors here all came from a woman under 40 with Graves' hyperthyroidism. Each CDR3 is given with its conserved first and last residue. The D gene is left open where the match is weak. Clone size is stated in some rows and not others, as once, few, many or a class when expanded.

>TRBJ2-7|-|TRBV20-1|-|13
TGCAGTGCTAGAGTGACTACGATCTACGAGCAGTACTTC
CSARVTTIYEQYF
>TRBJ1-5|-|TRBV28|many|16
TGTGCCAGCAGTATAACAGGTTCTTCTAGCAATCAGCCCCAGCATTTT
CASSITGSSSNQPQHF
>TRBJ2-7|TRBD1|TRBV20-1|-|11
TGCGGACCGGGACAGGGGAACGAGCAGTACTTC
CGPGQGNEQYF
>TRBJ2-1|-|TRBV6-2/TRBV6-3|few|16
TGTGCCAGCAAAACCCCCGCCGGGAACCGGTACAATGAGCAGTTCTTC
CASKTPAGNRYNEQFF
>TRBJ2-7|-|TRBV28|many|14
TGTGCCAGCAGTCCCCCCCCGAGCTCCTACGAGCAGTACTTC
CASSPPPSSYEQYF
>TRBJ2-7|-|TRBV5-1|-|13
TGCGCCAGCAGTATCGACGGATCCTACGAGCAGTACTTC
CASSIDGSYEQYF
>TRBJ2-7|-|TRBV2|many|13
TGTGCCAGCGGGAACGGACCCTTGGGTGAGCAGTACTTC
CASGNGPLGEQYF
>TRBJ1-2|-|TRBV20-1|-|13
TGCAGTGCTAAACCCCGACGGGTCTATGGCTACACCTTC
CSAKPRRVYGYTF
>TRBJ1-3|-|TRBV7-2|-|16
TGTGCCAGCAGCCCCCGGGAGAGGTCTTCTGGAAACACCATATATTTT
CASSPRERSSGNTIYF
>TRBJ2-7|-|TRBV3-1|few|14
TGTGCCAGCAGCCAGGGCAGGGTAGGTTACGAGCAGTACTTC
CASSQGRVGYEQYF
>TRBJ1-1|TRBD1|TRBV15|-|15
TGTGCCATCAGCACTGACAGGGGGCAGTCCACTGAAGCTTTCTTT
CAISTDRGQSTEAFF
>TRBJ2-4|TRBD2|TRBV19|many|18
TGTGCCAGTAGTGTCTACCTGACTAGCGGGGACGCCAAAAACATTCAGTACTTC
CASSVYLTSGDAKNIQYF
>TRBJ1-6|-|TRBV28|once|12
TGTGCCAGCAGTTACGAAGGGCAGACGGTCCACTTT
CASSYEGQTVHF
>TRBJ1-2|-|TRBV28|many|15
TGTGCCAGCAGTTTAGGGCAGGGGCGGAACTATGGCTACACCTTC
CASSLGQGRNYGYTF